The 14 T cell receptor beta chains below come from one sample, sequenced in a study of blood T cell repertoires in COVID-19 (dated by TCRdb to 2018 to 2021). Libraries were prepared through the immunoSEQ multiplex PCR assay. The source is immuneACCESS, and TCRdb retained only in-frame sequences with V and J called. Part of the clones is not carried over; for the studies checked, unresolved V genes explain less than half of this, and the remainder is unexplained. For this sample there are approximately 80,000 clones; roughly nine tenths appear just once. The ten biggest clones cover about 9% of the sample. The sample taken for sequencing was peripheral blood. These receptors all come from a human donor in a cohort sampled during active COVID-19.

CDR3 loop: CASSPTGQGKNTEAFF. CDR3 in DNA: TGTGCCAGCAGCCCGACGGGACAGGGAAAGAACACTGAAGCTTTCTTT. This rearrangement joins TRBV4-2 to TRBJ1-1, with 9 bases that match TRBD1. CDR3 length: 16 residues. CDR1 and CDR2 (germline): LGHNA, YNFKEQ. The ends lost 4 bases at V and 1 base at J; junction bases unmatched: 7.

The V gene is TRBV29-1, the J gene TRBJ1-3, with D maybe TRBD1 (6 bases). This CDR3 has 13 amino acids. CDR1 is SQVTM and CDR2 is ANQGSEA in the germline V gene. The ends were cut back, 4 bases at V and 2 bases at J, with 9 bases in the middle. In DNA form, the CDR3 reads TGCAGCGTTGGGACAGAACCTGGAAACACCATATATTTT. It specifies CSVGTEPGNTIYF.

The chain employs TRBV7-8 and TRBJ1-3, with 7 bases matching TRBD1. This CDR3 comprises 15 residues. Germline V gene lookup returns CDR1 SGHVS and CDR2 FQNEAQ. V dropped 6 bases and J dropped 3; count of bases not matched to a gene: 8. This CDR3 is CASSSTGAFGNTIYF. CDR3 nucleotide sequence: TGTGCCAGCAGTTCTACAGGGGCTTTTGGAAACACCATATATTTT.

The V call is TRBV24-1, the J call TRBJ2-3, with TRBD1 as a possible D gene (5 bases). The CDR3 covers 15 residues. The germline gives CDR1 KGHDR, CDR2 SFDVKD. Trimming removed 1 base from V and 0 bases from J, with 7 bases in between. In DNA, the CDR3 is TGTGCCACCAGTGATTTCAGACAGAGCACAGATACGCAGTATTTT. Its translation: CATSDFRQSTDTQYF.

In this sample, this clone turned up once. The chain links TRBV27 to TRBJ2-3, with 11 positions matching TRBD2. The CDR3 is made up of 17 amino acids. Germline trimming cut 4 bases from V and 4 bases from J; bases unmatched to any gene: 10. Looked up from germline, CDR1 is MNHEY and CDR2 is SMNVEV (reference sequence). CDR3 loop: CASSSTSSGGMADTQYF. The CDR3 nucleotides read TGTGCCAGCAGTTCAACTTCTAGCGGGGGGATGGCAGATACGCAGTATTTT.

This chain joins TRBV24-1 and TRBJ2-1; the match to TRBD1 covers 7 bases. The CDR3 consists of 16 residues. CDR1 is KGHDR, CDR2 SFDVKD, per germline. The V segment lost 9 bases and the J segment 0 bases; nucleotides outside the gene matches: 10. CDR3 protein: CATPAPGTASYNEQFF. CDR3 in DNA: TGTGCCACCCCTGCTCCAGGGACAGCCTCCTACAATGAGCAGTTCTTC.

The rearrangement uses TRBV3-1 (or the pseudogene TRBV3-2) and TRBJ1-5; no clear D. The V end lost 4 bases, the J end lost 0 bases, and 7 bases lay between the germline ends. In germline, CDR1 is LGHDT, CDR2 YNNKEL (reference sequence). The CDR3 consists of 14 residues. The DNA for the CDR3 is TGTGCCAGCAGCCCCCAGGTTAGCAATCAGCCCCAGCATTTT. It translates to CASSPQVSNQPQHF.

The genes are TRBV29-1 and TRBJ1-2, with TRBD1 as a possible D gene (5 bases). V was pared by 5 bases and J by 2 bases, with 12 bases between. Germline CDR1 is SQVTM and CDR2 is ANQGSEA. The CDR3 is 13 residues long. The CDR3, as DNA: TGCAGCGTTTTAACAGGAATCAACTATGGCTACACCTTC. As protein: CSVLTGINYGYTF.

The chain joins TRBV2 to TRBJ2-3, with 9 bases matching TRBD1. Trimming at V came to 8 bases and at J to 3 bases, leaving 3 bases not matched to a gene. This CDR3 is built from 13 residues. Germline-derived CDR1 and CDR2 are SNHLY and FYNNEI. The CDR3 DNA reads TGTGCCAGCGGGACAGGGACTACAGATACGCAGTATTTT. Its translation: CASGTGTTDTQYF.

This clone came up once. The gene calls are TRBV5-4 and TRBJ2-1; a possible D gene is TRBD1 (6 bases). The CDR3 contains 14 residues. Germline CDR1 reads SGHNT; CDR2 reads YYREEE (reference sequence). Between the trimmed V and J ends, which lost 4 bases and 2 bases, there was a span of 10 bases. CDR3 DNA: TGTGCCAGCAGCACAAGACAGGCCTACAATGAGCAGTTCTTC. Translating it yields CASSTRQAYNEQFF.

The chain uses TRBV10-1 and TRBJ2-1; 12 nucleotides agree with TRBD2. Germline loops: CDR1 WNHNN, CDR2 SYGVQD (reference sequence). The ends lost 4 bases at V and 4 bases at J; junction bases unmatched: 5. CDR3 size: 16 residues. The CDR3 region has the DNA TGCGCCAGCAGTGCAAGGACTAGCGGGGTGTACAATGAGCAGTTCTTC. As protein: CASSARTSGVYNEQFF.

The CDR3 spells CASSLARRDYGYTF. Here the CDR3 DNA reads TGTGCCAGCAGCTTAGCCCGGAGGGACTATGGCTACACCTTC. This chain uses TRBV11-2 with TRBJ1-2; D gene ambiguous. Germline V gives CDR1 SGHAT, CDR2 FQNNGV. The CDR3 sequence is 14 residues long. With 1 base removed from V and 3 bases from J, the gap between germline ends came to 9 bases.

V usage is TRBV24-1 and J usage is TRBJ1-6; weak D call: TRBD1 (6 bases). The CDR3 has 14 residues. Trimming removed 12 bases at V and 6 bases at J, with 17 bases between. Germline CDR1 KGHDR, CDR2 SFDVKD. The CDR3 spells CAVQGRNLNSPLHF. The CDR3 coding sequence is TGTGCCGTCCAGGGGCGGAACCTTAATTCACCCCTCCACTTT.

The chain employs TRBV21-1 and TRBJ2-5; whether TRBD1, the table's D call, matches the DNA was not checked. TRBV21-1 is an annotated pseudogene. The length of the CDR3 is 15 residues. The CDR3 sequence is CASSKKDRAVETQYF. CDR3 sequence (DNA): TGTGCCAGCAGCAAAAAGGACAGGGCAGTGGAGACCCAGTACTTC.